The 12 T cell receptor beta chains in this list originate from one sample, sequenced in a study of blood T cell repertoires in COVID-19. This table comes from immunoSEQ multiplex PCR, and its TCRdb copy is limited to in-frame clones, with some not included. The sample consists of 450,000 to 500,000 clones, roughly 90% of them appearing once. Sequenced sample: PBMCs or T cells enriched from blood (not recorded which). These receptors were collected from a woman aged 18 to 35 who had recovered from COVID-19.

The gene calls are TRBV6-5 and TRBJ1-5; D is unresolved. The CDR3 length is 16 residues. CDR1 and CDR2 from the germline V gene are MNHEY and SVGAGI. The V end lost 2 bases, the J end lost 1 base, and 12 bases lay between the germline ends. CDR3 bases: TGTGCCAGCAGTTACGGAAGCGTAGGAAGCAATCAGCCCCAGCATTTT. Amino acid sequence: CASSYGSVGSNQPQHF.

CDR3 bases: TGCGCCAGCAGCCAATCGGTCGACGGGACCTACGAGCAGTACTTC. Translated, it gives CASSQSVDGTYEQYF. The chain recombines TRBV4-1 with TRBJ2-7; TRBD2 might be the D (5 bases). This CDR3 region has 15 residues. With 2 bases removed from V and 2 bases from J, the gap between germline ends came to 13 bases. Germline V CDR1 and CDR2: MGHRA, YSYEKL.

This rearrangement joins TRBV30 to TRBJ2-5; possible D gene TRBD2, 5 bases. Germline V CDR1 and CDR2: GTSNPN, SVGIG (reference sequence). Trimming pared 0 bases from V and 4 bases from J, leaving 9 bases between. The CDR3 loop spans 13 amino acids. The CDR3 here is CAWSVASLETQYF. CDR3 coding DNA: TGTGCCTGGAGTGTGGCTAGCTTAGAGACCCAGTACTTC.

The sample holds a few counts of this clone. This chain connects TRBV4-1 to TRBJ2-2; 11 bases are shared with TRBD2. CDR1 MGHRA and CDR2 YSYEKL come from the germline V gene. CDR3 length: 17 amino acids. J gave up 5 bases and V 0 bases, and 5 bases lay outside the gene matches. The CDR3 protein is CASSQERLAGTTGELFF. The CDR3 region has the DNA TGCGCCAGCAGCCAAGAAAGACTAGCGGGGACAACCGGGGAGCTGTTTTTT.

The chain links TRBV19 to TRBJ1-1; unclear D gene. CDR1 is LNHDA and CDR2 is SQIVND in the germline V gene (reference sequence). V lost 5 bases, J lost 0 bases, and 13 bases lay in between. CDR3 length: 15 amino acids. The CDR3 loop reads CASSPLDGLNTEAFF. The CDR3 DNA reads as TGTGCCAGTAGTCCGCTCGACGGGTTGAACACTGAAGCTTTCTTT.

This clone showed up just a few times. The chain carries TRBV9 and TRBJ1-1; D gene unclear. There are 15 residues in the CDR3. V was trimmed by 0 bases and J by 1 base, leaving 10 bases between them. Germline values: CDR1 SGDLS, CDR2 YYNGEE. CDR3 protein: CASSVAWPRNTEAFF. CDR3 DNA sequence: TGTGCCAGCAGCGTAGCTTGGCCCAGGAACACTGAAGCTTTCTTT.

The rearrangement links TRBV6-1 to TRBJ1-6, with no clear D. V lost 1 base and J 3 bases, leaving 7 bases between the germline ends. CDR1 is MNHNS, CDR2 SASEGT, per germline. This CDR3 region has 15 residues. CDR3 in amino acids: CASSEVVRYNSPLHF. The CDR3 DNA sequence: TGTGCCAGCAGTGAAGTGGTGCGCTATAATTCACCCCTCCACTTT.

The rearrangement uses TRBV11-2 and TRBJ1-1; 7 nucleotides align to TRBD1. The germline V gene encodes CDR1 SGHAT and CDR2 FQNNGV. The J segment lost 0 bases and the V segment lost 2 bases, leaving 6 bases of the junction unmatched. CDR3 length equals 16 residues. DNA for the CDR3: TGTGCCAGCAGCTTAACCCCCAGGGGGGTGAACACTGAAGCTTTCTTT. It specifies CASSLTPRGVNTEAFF.

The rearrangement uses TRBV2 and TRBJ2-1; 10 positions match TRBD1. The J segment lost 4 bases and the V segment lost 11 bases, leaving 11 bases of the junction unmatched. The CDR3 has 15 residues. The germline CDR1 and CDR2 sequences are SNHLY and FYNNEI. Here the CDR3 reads CAGSGQGPGYNEQFF. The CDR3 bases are TGTGCCGGTTCGGGACAGGGGCCGGGATACAATGAGCAGTTCTTC.

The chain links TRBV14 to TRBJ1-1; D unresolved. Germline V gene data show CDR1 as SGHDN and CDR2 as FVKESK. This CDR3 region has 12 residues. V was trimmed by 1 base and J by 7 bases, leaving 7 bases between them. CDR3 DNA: TGTGCCAGCAGCCAAGGGCGACTTGAAGCTTTCTTT. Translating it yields CASSQGRLEAFF.

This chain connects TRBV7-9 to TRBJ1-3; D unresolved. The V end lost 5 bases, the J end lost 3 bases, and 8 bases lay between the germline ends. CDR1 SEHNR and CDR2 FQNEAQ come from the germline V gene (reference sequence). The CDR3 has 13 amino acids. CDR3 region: CASSPLGGNTIYF. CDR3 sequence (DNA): TGTGCCAGCAGCCCCCTCGGTGGAAACACCATATATTTT.

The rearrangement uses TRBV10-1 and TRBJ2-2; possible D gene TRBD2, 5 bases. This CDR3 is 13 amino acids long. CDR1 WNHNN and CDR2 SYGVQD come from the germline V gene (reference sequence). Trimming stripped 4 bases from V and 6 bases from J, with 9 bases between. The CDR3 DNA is TGCGCCAGCAGTGCCTTACTAGCCGGGGAGCTGTTTTTT. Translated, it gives CASSALLAGELFF.